The clone carrying this TCR beta chain was picked up many times. Each CDR3 protein gets one entry after TCRdb re-called the RT-PCR reads with MiXCR. The sample lists more than 450,000 distinct CDR3 sequences; around 11% were seen once. This sample was included in a study of response to subunit inactivated influenza vaccine. The sample was also reused in another study, on T cells expressing NK-cell markers. From that second work: TCR beta cDNA was made by 5'RACE template switching with UMIs. Sorted CD3+CD56+NKG2C+, CD3+CD56+NKG2C- and CD3+CD56-NKG2C+ T cells supplied TCR beta repertoires. Sorting of alpha-beta TCR T cells alone was achieved in several experiments with an anti-gamma-delta TCR antibody.

The source material was PBMCs from blood, sampled on the day of vaccination. The receptor comes from a man in his fifties or sixties who received an inactivated influenza vaccine.

The CDR3 reads CAISDLRDRGSPNYGYTF. CDR3 nucleotide sequence: TGTGCCATCAGTGATCTCCGGGACAGGGGGTCCCCTAACTATGGCTACACCTTC. The V gene is TRBV10-3, the J gene TRBJ1-2; 11 nucleotides match TRBD1. V was clipped by 3 bases and J by 0 bases; unmatched bases: 9. The CDR3 contains 18 residues. The germline V gene encodes CDR1 ENHRY and CDR2 SYGVKD.